The 5 T cell receptor beta chains below were found in one sample sequenced in a study of T cell responses to AZD1222 COVID-19 vaccine. Here immunoSEQ multiplex PCR was the method, and the copy in TCRdb shows in-frame clones only, minus some. Altogether tens of thousands of clones are present, 75% to 95% being singletons, with the ten largest covering 9.5% to 13%. The sequencing used peripheral blood, collected 28 days after the second AZD1222 dose. These receptor sequences come from an adult who received the AZD1222 COVID-19 vaccine.

The chain uses TRBV2 and TRBJ1-3, with D unresolved. The CDR3 is 12 residues long. Trimming shortened V by 2 bases and J by 7 bases, and 6 bases separated the two germline ends. Germline CDR1 SNHLY, CDR2 FYNNEI. CDR3 sequence (DNA): TGTGCCAGCAGTGAATTAGGGAACACCATATATTTT. Translating it yields CASSELGNTIYF.

The rearrangement links TRBV6-6 to TRBJ1-1; the D is unclear. From germline, CDR1 is MNHNY and CDR2 SVGAGI (reference sequence). The CDR3 has 17 amino acids. V lost 5 bases, J lost 1 base, and 20 bases lay in between. Written as DNA, the CDR3 is TGTGCCAGCAGTCTTCATTTCCAATTTAAGGGGAACACTGAAGCTTTCTTT. Translation gives CASSLHFQFKGNTEAFF.

The rearrangement links TRBV11-2 to TRBJ2-2, with 11 bases aligning to TRBD2. Germline CDR1 reads SGHAT; CDR2 reads FQNNGV. The V gene end was trimmed by 5 bases and the J gene end by 7 bases; junction bases not matched to a gene: 6. CDR3 length equals 15 residues. Written as DNA, the CDR3 is TGTGCCAGCAGCACTAGCGGGAGAGGGTTCGGGGAGCTGTTTTTT. This gives the protein CASSTSGRGFGELFF.

The V gene is TRBV5-4, the J gene TRBJ2-2; 13 bases match TRBD2. Trimming at V came to 3 bases and at J to 4 bases, leaving 3 bases not matched to a gene. The CDR3 is made up of 16 amino acids. Germline CDR1 and CDR2: SGHNT and YYREEE (reference sequence). The CDR3 nucleotides are TGTGCCAGCAGCTCCGGGACTAGCGGGACCACCGGGGAGCTGTTTTTT. Residues: CASSSGTSGTTGELFF. Based on the CDR3 plus reference TRBV5-4 and TRBJ2-2, the full variable domain is ETGVTQSPTHLIKTRGQQVTLRCSSQSGHNTVSWYQQALGQGPQFIFQYYREEENGRGNFPPRFSGLQFPNYSSELNVNALELDDSALYLCASSSGTSGTTGELFFGEGSRLTVL.

The V gene is TRBV7-2, the J gene TRBJ2-5, with 14 bases matching TRBD2. V lost 6 bases, J lost 2 bases, and 8 bases stayed unmatched. The CDR3 runs to 17 residues. In germline, CDR1 is SGHTA, CDR2 FQGNSA. CDR3 DNA: TGTGCCAGCAGTTCCGGGACTAGCGGGAGTCTTCAAGAGACCCAGTACTTC. Amino acid sequence: CASSSGTSGSLQETQYF.